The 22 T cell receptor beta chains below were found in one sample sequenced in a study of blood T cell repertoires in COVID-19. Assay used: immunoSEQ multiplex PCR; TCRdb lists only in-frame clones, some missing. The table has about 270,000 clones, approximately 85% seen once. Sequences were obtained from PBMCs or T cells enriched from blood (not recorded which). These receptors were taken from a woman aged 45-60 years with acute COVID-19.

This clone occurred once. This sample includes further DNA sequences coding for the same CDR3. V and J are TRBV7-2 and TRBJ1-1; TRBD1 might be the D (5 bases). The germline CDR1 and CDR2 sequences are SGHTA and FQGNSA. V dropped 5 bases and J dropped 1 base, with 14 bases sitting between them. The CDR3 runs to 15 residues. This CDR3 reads CASSPRSTGNTEAFF. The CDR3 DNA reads TGTGCCAGCAGCCCCCGGAGCACAGGGAACACTGAAGCTTTCTTT.

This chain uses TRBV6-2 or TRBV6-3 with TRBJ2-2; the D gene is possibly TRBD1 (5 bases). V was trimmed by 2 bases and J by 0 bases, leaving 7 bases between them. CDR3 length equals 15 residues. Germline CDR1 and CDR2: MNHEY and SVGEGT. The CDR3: CASSYRGSNTGELFF. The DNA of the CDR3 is TGTGCCAGCAGTTACAGGGGCTCGAACACCGGGGAGCTGTTTTTT.

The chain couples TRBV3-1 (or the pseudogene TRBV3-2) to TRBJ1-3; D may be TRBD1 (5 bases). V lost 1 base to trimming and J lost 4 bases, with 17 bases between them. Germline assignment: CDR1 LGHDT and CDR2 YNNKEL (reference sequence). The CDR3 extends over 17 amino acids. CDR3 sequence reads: CASSQVPGPVGGNTIYF. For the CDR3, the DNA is TGTGCCAGCAGCCAAGTCCCAGGGCCGGTCGGGGGAAACACCATATATTTT.

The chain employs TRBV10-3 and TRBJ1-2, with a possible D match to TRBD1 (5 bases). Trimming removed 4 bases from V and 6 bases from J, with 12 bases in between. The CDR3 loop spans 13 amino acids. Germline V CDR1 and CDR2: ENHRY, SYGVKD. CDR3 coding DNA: TGTGCCATCAGTGGTACGGACAATCATGGCTACACCTTC. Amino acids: CAISGTDNHGYTF.

Here the CDR3 reads CASSRQQGRNTEAFF. The CDR3 DNA follows: TGTGCCAGCAGCCGCCAACAGGGTCGGAACACTGAAGCTTTCTTT. The chain couples TRBV5-5 to TRBJ1-1, with D maybe TRBD1 (6 bases). Deletions cut 4 bases from V and 1 base from J, with 14 bases between. CDR3 length equals 15 residues. Germline-derived CDR1 and CDR2 are SGHKS and YYEKEE (reference sequence).

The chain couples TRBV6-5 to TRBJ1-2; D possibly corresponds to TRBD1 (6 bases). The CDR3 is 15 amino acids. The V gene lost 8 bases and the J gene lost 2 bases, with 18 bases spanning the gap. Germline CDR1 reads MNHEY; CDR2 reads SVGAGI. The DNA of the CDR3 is TGTGCCAGCCGTAATACAGGGTCAAGGAACTATGGCTACACCTTC. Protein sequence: CASRNTGSRNYGYTF.

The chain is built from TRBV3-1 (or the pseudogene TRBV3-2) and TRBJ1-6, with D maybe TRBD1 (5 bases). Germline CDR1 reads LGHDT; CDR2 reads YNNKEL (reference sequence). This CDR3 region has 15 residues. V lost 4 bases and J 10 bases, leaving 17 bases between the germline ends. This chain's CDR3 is CASSPEQAGGSPLHF. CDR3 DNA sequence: TGTGCCAGCAGCCCAGAACAGGCCGGGGGGTCACCCCTCCACTTT.

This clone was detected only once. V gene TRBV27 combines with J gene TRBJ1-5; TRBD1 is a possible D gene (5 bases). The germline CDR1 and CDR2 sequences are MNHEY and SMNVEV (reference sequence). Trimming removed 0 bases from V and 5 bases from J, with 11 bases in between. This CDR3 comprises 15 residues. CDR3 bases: TGTGCCAGCAGTTTATCCTGGGGCAGCTATCAGCCCCAGCATTTT. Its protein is CASSLSWGSYQPQHF.

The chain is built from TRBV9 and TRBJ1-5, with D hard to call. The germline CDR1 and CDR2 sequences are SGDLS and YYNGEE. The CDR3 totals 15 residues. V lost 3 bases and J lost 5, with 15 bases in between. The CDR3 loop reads CASSELGSLDQPQHF. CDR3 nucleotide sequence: TGTGCCAGCAGCGAGCTCGGGAGCCTCGATCAGCCCCAGCATTTT.

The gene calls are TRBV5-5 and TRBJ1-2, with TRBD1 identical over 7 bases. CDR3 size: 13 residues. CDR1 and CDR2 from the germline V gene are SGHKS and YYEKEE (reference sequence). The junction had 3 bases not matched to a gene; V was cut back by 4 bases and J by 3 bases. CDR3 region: CASSHGQDYGYTF. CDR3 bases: TGTGCCAGCAGCCATGGACAGGACTATGGCTACACCTTC. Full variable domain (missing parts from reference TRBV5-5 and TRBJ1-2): DAGVTQSPTHLIKTRGQQVTLRCSPISGHKSVSWYQQVLGQGPQFIFQYYEKEERGRGNFPDRFSARQFPNYSSELNVNALLLGDSALYLCASSHGQDYGYTFGSGTRLTVV.

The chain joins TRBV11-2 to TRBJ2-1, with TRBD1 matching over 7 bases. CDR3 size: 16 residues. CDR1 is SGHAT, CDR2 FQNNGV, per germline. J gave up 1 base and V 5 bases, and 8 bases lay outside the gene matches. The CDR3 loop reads CASSPSGQRSYNEQFF. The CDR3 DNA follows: TGTGCCAGCAGCCCGTCGGGACAGCGATCCTACAATGAGCAGTTCTTC.

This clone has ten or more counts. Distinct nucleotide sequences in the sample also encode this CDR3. DNA for the CDR3: TGCGCCAGCAGCTTGACAGGGAACACCGGGGAGCTGTTTTTT. This sequence encodes CASSLTGNTGELFF. The genes are TRBV5-1 and TRBJ2-2; D may be TRBD1 (5 bases). Trimming pared 1 base from V and 1 base from J, leaving 5 bases between. CDR1 is SGHRS and CDR2 is YFSETQ in the germline V gene. There are 14 residues in the CDR3.

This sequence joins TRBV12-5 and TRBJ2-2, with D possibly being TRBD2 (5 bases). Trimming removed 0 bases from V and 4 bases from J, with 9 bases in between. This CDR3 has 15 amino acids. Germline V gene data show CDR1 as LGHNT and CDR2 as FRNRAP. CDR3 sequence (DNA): TGTGCTAGTGGTTTGGTAGCTGGGAGCACCGGGGAGCTGTTTTTT. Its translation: CASGLVAGSTGELFF.

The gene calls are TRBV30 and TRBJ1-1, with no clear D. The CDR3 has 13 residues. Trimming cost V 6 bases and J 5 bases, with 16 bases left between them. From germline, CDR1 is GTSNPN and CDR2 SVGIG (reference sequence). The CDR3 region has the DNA TGTGCCTGTCGCCCTGGAGAGTGGACTGAAGCTTTCTTT. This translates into CACRPGEWTEAFF.

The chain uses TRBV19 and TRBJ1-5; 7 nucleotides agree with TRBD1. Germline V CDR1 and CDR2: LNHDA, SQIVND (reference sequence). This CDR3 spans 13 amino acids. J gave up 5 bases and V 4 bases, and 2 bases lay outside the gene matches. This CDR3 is CASSRQGDQPQHF. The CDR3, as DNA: TGTGCCAGTAGTAGACAGGGAGATCAGCCCCAGCATTTT.

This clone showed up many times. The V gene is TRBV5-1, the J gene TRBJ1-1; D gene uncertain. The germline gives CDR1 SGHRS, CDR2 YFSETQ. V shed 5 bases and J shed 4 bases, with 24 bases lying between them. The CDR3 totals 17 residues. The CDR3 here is CASRPLGSNWASTEAFF. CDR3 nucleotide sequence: TGCGCCAGCAGACCGCTAGGGAGCAATTGGGCGAGCACTGAAGCTTTCTTT.

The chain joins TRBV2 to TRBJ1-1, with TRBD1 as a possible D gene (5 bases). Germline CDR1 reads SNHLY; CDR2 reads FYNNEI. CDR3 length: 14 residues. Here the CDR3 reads CSQQGGIMNTEAFF. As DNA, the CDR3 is TGTTCCCAGCAGGGAGGGATCATGAACACTGAAGCTTTCTTT.

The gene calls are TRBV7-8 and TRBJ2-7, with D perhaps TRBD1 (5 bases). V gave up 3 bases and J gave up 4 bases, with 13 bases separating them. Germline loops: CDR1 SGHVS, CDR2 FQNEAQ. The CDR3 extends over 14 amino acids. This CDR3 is CASSLSQGLYEQYF. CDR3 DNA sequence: TGTGCCAGCAGCTTGAGTCAGGGTTTATACGAGCAGTACTTC. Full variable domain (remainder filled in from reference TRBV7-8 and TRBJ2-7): GAGVSQSPRYKVAKRGQDVALRCDPISGHVSLFWYQQALGQGPEFLTYFQNEAQLDKSGLPSDRFFAERPEGSVSTLKIQRTQQEDSAVYLCASSLSQGLYEQYFGPGTRLTVT.

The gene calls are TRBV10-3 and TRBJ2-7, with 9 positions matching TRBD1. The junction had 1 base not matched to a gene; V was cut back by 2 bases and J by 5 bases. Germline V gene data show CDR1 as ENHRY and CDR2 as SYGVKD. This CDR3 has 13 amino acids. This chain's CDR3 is CAISEDRGNEQYF. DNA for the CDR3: TGTGCCATCAGTGAGGACAGGGGGAACGAGCAGTACTTC.

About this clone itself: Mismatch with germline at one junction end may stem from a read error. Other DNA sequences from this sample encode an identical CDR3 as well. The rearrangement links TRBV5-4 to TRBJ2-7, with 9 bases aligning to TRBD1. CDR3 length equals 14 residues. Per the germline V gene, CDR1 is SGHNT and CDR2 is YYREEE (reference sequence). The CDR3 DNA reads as TGTGCCAGCAGCTTACCGGGACAGGGCTACGAACAGTACTTC. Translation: CASSLPGQGYEQYF. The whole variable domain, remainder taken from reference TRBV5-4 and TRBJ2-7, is ETGVTQSPTHLIKTRGQQVTLRCSSQSGHNTVSWYQQALGQGPQFIFQYYREEENGRGNFPPRFSGLQFPNYSSELNVNALELDDSALYLCASSLPGQGYEQYFGPGTRLTVT.

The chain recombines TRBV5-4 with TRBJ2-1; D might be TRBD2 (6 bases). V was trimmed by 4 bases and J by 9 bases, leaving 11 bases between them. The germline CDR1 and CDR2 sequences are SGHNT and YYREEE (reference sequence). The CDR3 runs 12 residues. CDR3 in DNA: TGTGCCAGCAGCCCACGACTAGGTGAGCAGTTCTTC. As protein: CASSPRLGEQFF.

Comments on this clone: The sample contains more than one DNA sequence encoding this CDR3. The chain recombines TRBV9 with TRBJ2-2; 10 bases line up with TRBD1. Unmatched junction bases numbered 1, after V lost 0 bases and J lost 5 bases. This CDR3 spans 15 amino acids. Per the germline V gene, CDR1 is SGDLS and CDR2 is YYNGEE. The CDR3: CASSVGQGATGELFF. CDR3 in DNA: TGTGCCAGCAGCGTAGGACAGGGGGCAACCGGGGAGCTGTTTTTT.